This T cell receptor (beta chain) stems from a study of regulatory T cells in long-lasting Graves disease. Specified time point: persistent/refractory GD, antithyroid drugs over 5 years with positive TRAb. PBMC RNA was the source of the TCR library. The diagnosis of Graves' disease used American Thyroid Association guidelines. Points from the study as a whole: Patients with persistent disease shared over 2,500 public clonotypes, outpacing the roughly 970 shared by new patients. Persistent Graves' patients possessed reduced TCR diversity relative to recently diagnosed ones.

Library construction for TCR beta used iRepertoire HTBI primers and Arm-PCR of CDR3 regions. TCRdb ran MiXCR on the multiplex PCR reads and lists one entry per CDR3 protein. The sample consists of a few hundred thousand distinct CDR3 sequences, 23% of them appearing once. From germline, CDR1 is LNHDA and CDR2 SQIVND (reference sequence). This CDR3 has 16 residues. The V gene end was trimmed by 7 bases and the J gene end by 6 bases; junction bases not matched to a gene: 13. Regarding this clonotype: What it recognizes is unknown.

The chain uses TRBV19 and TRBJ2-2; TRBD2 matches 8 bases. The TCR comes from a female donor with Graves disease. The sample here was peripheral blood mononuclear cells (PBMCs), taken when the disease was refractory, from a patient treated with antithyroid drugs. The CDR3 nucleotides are TGTGCCAGTACCATCGGGGGGGGGAGTAACGCCGGGGAGCTGTTTTTT. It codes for CASTIGGGSNAGELFF. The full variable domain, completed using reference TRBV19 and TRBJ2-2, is DGGITQSPKYLFRKEGQNVTLSCEQNLNHDAMYWYRQDPGQGLRLIYYSQIVNDFQKGDIAEGYSVSREKKESFPLTVTSAQKNPTAFYLCASTIGGGSNAGELFFGEGSRLTVL.